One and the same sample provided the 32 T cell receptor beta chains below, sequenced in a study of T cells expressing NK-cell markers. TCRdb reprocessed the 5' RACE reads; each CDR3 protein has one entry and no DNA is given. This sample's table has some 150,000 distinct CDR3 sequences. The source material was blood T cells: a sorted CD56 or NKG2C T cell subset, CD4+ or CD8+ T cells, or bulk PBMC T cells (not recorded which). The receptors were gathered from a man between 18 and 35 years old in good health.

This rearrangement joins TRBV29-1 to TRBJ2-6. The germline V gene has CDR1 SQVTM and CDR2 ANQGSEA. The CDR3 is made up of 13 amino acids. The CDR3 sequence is CSVEISGANVLTF.

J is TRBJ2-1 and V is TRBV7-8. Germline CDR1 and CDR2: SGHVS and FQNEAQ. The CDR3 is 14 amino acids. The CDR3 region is CASSTLHGDYEQFF.

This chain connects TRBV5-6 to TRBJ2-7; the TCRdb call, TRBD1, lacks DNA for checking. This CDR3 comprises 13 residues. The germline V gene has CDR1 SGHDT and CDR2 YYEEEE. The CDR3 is CASSGPGVYEQYF.

The CDR3 reads CASSLGNGRAGNEQYF. This chain joins TRBV27 and TRBJ2-7; TCRdb returns TRBD2, unconfirmable since there is no DNA. The CDR3 totals 16 residues. Germline V lookup: CDR1 MNHEY, CDR2 SMNVEV (reference sequence).

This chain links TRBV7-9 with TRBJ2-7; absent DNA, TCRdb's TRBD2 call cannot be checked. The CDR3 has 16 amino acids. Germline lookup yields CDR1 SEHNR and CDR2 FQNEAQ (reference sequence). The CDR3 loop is CASSRGLGDSSYEQYF.

CDR3 residues: CASSQDLGQGAEQYF. This rearrangement joins TRBV4-3 to TRBJ2-7; the TCRdb D gene call, TRBD1, has no DNA to confirm it. CDR3 length: 15 residues. Per germline, CDR1 LGHNA and CDR2 YSLEER.

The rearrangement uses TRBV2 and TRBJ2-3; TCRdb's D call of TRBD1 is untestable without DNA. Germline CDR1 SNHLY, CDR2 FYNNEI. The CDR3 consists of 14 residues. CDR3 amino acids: CASSGTGFPDTQYF.

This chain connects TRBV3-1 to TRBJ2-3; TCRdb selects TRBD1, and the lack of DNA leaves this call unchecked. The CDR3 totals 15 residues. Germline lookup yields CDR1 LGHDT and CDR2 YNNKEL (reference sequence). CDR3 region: CASSHNRDLTDTQYF.

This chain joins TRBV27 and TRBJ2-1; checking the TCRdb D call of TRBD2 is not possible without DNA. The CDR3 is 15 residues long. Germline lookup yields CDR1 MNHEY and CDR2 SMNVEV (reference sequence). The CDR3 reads CASSLVQLGDNEQFF.

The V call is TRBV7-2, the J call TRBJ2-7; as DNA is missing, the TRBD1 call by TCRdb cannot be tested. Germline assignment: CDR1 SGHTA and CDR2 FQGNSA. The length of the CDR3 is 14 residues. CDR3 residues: CASSPLGDAYEQYF.

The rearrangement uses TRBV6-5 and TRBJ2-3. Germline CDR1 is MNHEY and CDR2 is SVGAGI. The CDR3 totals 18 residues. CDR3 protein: CASSYSYAERWRTDTQYF.

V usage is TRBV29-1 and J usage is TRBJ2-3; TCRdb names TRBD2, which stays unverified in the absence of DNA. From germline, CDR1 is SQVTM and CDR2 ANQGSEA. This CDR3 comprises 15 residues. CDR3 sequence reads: CSFDGASDSTDTQYF.

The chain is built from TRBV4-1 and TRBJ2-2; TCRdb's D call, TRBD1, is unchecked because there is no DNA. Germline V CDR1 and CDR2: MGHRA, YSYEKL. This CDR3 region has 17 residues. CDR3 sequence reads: CASSQSGQGRNTGELFF.

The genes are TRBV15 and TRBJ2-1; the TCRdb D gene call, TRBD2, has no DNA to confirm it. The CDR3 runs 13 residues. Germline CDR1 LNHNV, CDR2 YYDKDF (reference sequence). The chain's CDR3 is CATSASSYNEQFF.

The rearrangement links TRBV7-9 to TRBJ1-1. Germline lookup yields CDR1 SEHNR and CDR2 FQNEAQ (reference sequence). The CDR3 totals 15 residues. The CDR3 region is CASRSGRDMSTEAFF.

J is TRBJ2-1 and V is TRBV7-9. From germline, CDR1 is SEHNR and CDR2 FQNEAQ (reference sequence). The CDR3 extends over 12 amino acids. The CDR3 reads CASSRGRNEQFF.

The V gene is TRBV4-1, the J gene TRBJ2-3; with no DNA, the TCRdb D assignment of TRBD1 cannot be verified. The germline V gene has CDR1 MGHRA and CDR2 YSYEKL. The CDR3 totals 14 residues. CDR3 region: CASSQSGGTDTQYF.

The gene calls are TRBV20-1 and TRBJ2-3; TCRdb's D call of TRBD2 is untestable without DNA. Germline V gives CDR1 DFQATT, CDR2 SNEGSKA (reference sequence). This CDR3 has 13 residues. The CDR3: CSASTGRAETQYF.

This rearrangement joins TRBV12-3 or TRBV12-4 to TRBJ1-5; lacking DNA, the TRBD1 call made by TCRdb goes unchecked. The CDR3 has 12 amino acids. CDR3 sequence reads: CASSQGAQPQHF.

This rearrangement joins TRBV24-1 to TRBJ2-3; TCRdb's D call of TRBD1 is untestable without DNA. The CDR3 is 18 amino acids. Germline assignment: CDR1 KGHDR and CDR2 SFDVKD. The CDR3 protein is CATSGRSGRELGTDTQYF.

This chain's CDR3 is CASSQGTSGYEQYF. V and J are TRBV4-3 and TRBJ2-7; lacking DNA, the TRBD2 call made by TCRdb goes unchecked. CDR1 is LGHNA, CDR2 YSLEER, per germline. The CDR3 has 14 amino acids.

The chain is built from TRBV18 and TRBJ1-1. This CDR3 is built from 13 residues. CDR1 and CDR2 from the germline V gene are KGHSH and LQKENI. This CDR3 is CASSPPYVTEAFF.

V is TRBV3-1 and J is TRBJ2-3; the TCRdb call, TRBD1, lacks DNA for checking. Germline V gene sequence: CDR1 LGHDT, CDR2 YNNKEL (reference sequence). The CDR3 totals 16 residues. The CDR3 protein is CASSQESGEDADTQYF.

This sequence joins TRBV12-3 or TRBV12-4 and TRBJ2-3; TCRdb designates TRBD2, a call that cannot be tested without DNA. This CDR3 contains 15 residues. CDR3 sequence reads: CASSLTSGRSDTQYF.

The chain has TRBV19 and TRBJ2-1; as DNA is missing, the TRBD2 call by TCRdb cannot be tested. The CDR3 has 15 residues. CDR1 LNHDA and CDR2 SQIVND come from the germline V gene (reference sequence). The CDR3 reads CASTLDFSSYNEQFF.

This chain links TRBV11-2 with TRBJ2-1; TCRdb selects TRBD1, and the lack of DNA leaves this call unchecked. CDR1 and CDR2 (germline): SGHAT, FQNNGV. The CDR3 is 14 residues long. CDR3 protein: CASSHQAPSNEQFF.

The CDR3 sequence: CASSQALLNEQYF. The chain couples TRBV3-1 to TRBJ2-7. Germline-derived CDR1 and CDR2 are LGHDT and YNNKEL (reference sequence). The CDR3 loop spans 13 amino acids.

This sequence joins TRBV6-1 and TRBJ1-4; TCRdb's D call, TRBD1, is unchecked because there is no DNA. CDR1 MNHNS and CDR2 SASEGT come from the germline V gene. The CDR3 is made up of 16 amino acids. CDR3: CASSPEWTGSNEKLFF.

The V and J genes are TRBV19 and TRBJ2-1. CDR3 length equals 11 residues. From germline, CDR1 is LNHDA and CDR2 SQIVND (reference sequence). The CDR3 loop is CASSKNNEQFF. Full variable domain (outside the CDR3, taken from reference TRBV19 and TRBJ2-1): DGGITQSPKYLFRKEGQNVTLSCEQNLNHDAMYWYRQDPGQGLRLIYYSQIVNDFQKGDIAEGYSVSREKKESFPLTVTSAQKNPTAFYLCASSKNNEQFFGPGTRLTVL.

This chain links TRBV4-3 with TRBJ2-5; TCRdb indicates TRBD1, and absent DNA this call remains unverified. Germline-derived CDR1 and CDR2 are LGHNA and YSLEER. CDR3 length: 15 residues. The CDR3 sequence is CASSQVDSRQETQYF.

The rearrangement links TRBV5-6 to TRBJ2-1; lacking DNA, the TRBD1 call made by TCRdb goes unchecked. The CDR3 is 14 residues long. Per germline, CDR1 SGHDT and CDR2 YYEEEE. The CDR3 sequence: CASSLRDSFNEQFF. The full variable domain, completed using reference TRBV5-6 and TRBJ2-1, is DAGVTQSPTHLIKTRGQQVTLRCSPKSGHDTVSWYQQALGQGPQFIFQYYEEEERQRGNFPDRFSGHQFPNYSSELNVNALLLGDSALYLCASSLRDSFNEQFFGPGTRLTVL.

This CDR3 is CAWRRDRYTEAFF. The chain links TRBV30 to TRBJ1-1; TCRdb's D call of TRBD1 is untestable without DNA. Germline assignment: CDR1 GTSNPN and CDR2 SVGIG (reference sequence). There are 13 residues in the CDR3.